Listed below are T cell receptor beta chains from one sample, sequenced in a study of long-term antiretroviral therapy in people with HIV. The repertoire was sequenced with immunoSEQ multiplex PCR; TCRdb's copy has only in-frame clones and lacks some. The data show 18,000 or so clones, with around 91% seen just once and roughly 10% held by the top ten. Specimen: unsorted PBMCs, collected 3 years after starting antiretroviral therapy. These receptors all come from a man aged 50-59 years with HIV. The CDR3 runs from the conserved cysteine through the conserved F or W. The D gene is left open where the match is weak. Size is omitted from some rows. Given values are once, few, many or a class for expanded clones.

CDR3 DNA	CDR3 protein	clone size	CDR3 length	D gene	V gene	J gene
TGTGCCAGCAGCGTGGGACAGAACACCGGGGAGCTGTTTTTT	CASSVGQNTGELFF	NA	14	NA	TRBV11-3	TRBJ2-2
TGTGCCAGCAGCTCGGGACAGGGGGCAAACTATGGCTACACCTTC	CASSSGQGANYGYTF	NA	15	TRBD1	TRBV7-9	TRBJ1-2
TGTGCCTGGAGTGAACTTTACAATGAGCAGTTCTTC	CAWSELYNEQFF	once	12	NA	TRBV30	TRBJ2-1
TGTGCCAGCAGTCCCACAGGGGGGGATTCACCCCTCCACTTT	CASSPTGGDSPLHF	NA	14	TRBD1	TRBV6-4	TRBJ1-6
TGTGCCAGCAGCTTAGTCGGGGGGTGGTCCGGTGAGCAGTTCTTC	CASSLVGGWSGEQFF	NA	15	TRBD2	TRBV7-2	TRBJ2-1
TGTGCCAGCAGTTACAAGGGATATAGCAATCAGCCCCAGCATTTT	CASSYKGYSNQPQHF	NA	15	NA	TRBV27	TRBJ1-5
TGTGCCAGCAGCTACCAGACAGGGGCCGAGCAGTACTTC	CASSYQTGAEQYF	NA	13	TRBD1	TRBV11-3	TRBJ2-7
TGTGCCAGCAGTCCAACGGTTAACTATGGCTACACCTTC	CASSPTVNYGYTF	NA	13	NA	TRBV6-6	TRBJ1-2
TGTGCCAGCAGTGTGAGGGGCAGGGATAACTATGGCTACACCTTC	CASSVRGRDNYGYTF	NA	15	NA	TRBV2	TRBJ1-2
TGCAGCGTTGAAAGGGTGACAGGGGCAACCTACAATGAGCAGTTCTTC	CSVERVTGATYNEQFF	NA	16	TRBD1	TRBV29-1	TRBJ2-1
TGCGCCAGCAGCCAAGACGGGGGGGCAGCCAAAAACATTCAGTACTTC	CASSQDGGAAKNIQYF	medium-sized	16	TRBD2	TRBV4-1	TRBJ2-4
TGTGCCAGTAGTATTGTACAGGATTCCTACGAGCAGTACTTC	CASSIVQDSYEQYF	once	14	NA	TRBV19	TRBJ2-7
TGTGCCAGCAGTGAATCGGGGAGTCTGAGAGATACGCAGTATTTT	CASSESGSLRDTQYF	NA	15	NA	TRBV6-1	TRBJ2-3
TGCGCCAGCAGGCTGACCTCTAGCGGTCAAGATACGCAGTATTTT	CASRLTSSGQDTQYF	NA	15	TRBD2	TRBV5-1	TRBJ2-3
TGTGCCAGCGTACGGGGACAGGCCCTGGATTCACCCCTCCACTTT	CASVRGQALDSPLHF	NA	15	TRBD1	TRBV2	TRBJ1-6
TGTGCCGGCGCTCTGAGTTCCTACAATGAGCAGTTCTTC	CAGALSSYNEQFF	NA	13	NA	TRBV7-9	TRBJ2-1
TGTGCAAGTCGCTTCGGGCACTACGAGCAGTACTTC	CASRFGHYEQYF	NA	12	NA	TRBV12-2	TRBJ2-7
TGTGCCAGCAGTTTAGTAGAGAACACTGAAGCTTTCTTT	CASSLVENTEAFF	once	13	NA	TRBV28	TRBJ1-1
TGTGCCAGCAGCTTAGCGCCTGGGCAGGGGGCGAGGAATGAGCAGTTCTTC	CASSLAPGQGARNEQFF	NA	17	TRBD1	TRBV7-2	TRBJ2-1
TGTGCCAGCAGCTTCGATGAGGGACTAGCGGGGTACAATGAGCAGTTCTTC	CASSFDEGLAGYNEQFF	NA	17	TRBD2	TRBV7-9	TRBJ2-1
TGTGCCAGCTCACCACGGGCGAACACTGAAGCTTTCTTT	CASSPRANTEAFF	NA	13	NA	TRBV18	TRBJ1-1
TGTGCCAGGGGGACAGGAGGGTCCTACGAGCAGTACTTC	CARGTGGSYEQYF	NA	13	TRBD1	TRBV6-4	TRBJ2-7
TGCGCCAGCAGCTTTTGGCAGGGGGGAAACGAGCAGTACTTC	CASSFWQGGNEQYF	NA	14	NA	TRBV5-1	TRBJ2-7
TGTGCCTGGAGTACCCGACAAGGGTTGGCAGATACGCAGTATTTT	CAWSTRQGLADTQYF	NA	15	NA	TRBV30	TRBJ2-3
TGTGCCAGCAGCTTAGGTTACGGTTCCCGGACTGAAGCTTTCTTT	CASSLGYGSRTEAFF	NA	15	NA	TRBV11-3	TRBJ1-1
TGTGCCAGCAGTTTATATCGGCCGGGGAATGAGCAGTTCTTC	CASSLYRPGNEQFF	NA	14	NA	TRBV27	TRBJ2-1
TGTGCCAGCAGTTACGGGGGGGCAAGCACTGAAGCTTTCTTT	CASSYGGASTEAFF	NA	14	NA	TRBV6-5	TRBJ1-1
TGCGCCAGCCACCAGTCCCAGGGCGTCGGGGAGCTGTTTTTT	CASHQSQGVGELFF	NA	14	NA	TRBV5-1	TRBJ2-2
TGCAGTGCTACCGGTACCGCTGAAGCTTTCTTT	CSATGTAEAFF	NA	11	NA	TRBV20-1	TRBJ1-1
TGTGCCAGCAGCCCTTCAAGCGAAGTGGACAAAAACATTCAGTACTTC	CASSPSSEVDKNIQYF	NA	16	NA	TRBV7-9	TRBJ2-4
TGCGCCAGCAGCGTGCAGGGGGGCGACACTGAAGCTTTCTTT	CASSVQGGDTEAFF	NA	14	TRBD1	TRBV5-1	TRBJ1-1
TGTGCCAGCAGCCCTGGGGGGGGAGGAGTAGATACGCAGTATTTT	CASSPGGGGVDTQYF	NA	15	TRBD2	TRBV6-5	TRBJ2-3
TGTGCCAGCAGCTTAGTGGGACAGGGGGCTCGCGAGCAGTACTTC	CASSLVGQGAREQYF	NA	15	TRBD1	TRBV7-2	TRBJ2-7
TGTGCCAGCAGTCCTCCGGGGGCTGGCTACACCTTC	CASSPPGAGYTF	NA	12	NA	TRBV27	TRBJ1-2
TGTGCCAGCAGCAGGGATATAGGCACTGAAGCTTTCTTT	CASSRDIGTEAFF	few	13	NA	TRBV6-4	TRBJ1-1
TGTGCCACCAGCAGGGATCTTTCCTCTGGAAACACCATATATTTT	CATSRDLSSGNTIYF	NA	15	NA	TRBV15	TRBJ1-3
TGTGCCAGCAGCTTAGACGGCGCCTACAATGAGCAGTTCTTC	CASSLDGAYNEQFF	NA	14	NA	TRBV7-9	TRBJ2-1
TGTGCCAGCAGCTTAGACCCGCCTAGCGGAGGTTACACCGGGGAGCTGTTTTTT	CASSLDPPSGGYTGELFF	once	18	TRBD2	TRBV7-2	TRBJ2-2
TGTGCCACCCTTGGGGTAAGCGGGGGTTCCTACAATGAGCAGTTCTTC	CATLGVSGGSYNEQFF	NA	16	TRBD2	TRBV19	TRBJ2-1
TGTGCCAGCCAAACAAAAGGACTGCTCGGCTACACCTTC	CASQTKGLLGYTF	NA	13	NA	TRBV5-8	TRBJ1-2
TGTGCCATCAGTGAGTCGAGGGGGCTTCGGGGGGCCAACGTCCTGACTTTC	CAISESRGLRGANVLTF	NA	17	TRBD1	TRBV10-3	TRBJ2-6
TGTGCCAGCAGCGCCCGGGACAATGGGTCACCCCTCCACTTT	CASSARDNGSPLHF	few	14	NA	TRBV9	TRBJ1-6
TGTGCCAGCAGCTCACAGGGGGACGGACAGCCCCAGCATTTT	CASSSQGDGQPQHF	NA	14	TRBD1	TRBV7-2	TRBJ1-5
TGTGCCAGCAACCAAGGGGGCCTCTATGGCTACACCTTC	CASNQGGLYGYTF	NA	13	TRBD1	TRBV28	TRBJ1-2
TGTGCCAGCTCAAACGGAAATGAAAAACTGTTTTTT	CASSNGNEKLFF	NA	12	NA	TRBV18	TRBJ1-4
TGCAGCGCCGCCGGGACCGACTCTGGAAACACCATATATTTT	CSAAGTDSGNTIYF	once	14	NA	TRBV29-1	TRBJ1-3
TGTGCCTGGAGTGTACTTGCAGCCCTGAACACTGAAGCTTTCTTT	CAWSVLAALNTEAFF	once	15	NA	TRBV30	TRBJ1-1
TGTGCCAGCAGGGCACTAGCGGAAAGCAATGAGCAGTTCTTC	CASRALAESNEQFF	NA	14	TRBD2	TRBV5-6	TRBJ2-1
TGTGCCAGCAGCTTGGCCGCGGGGGCGAGGACTGAAGCTTTCTTT	CASSLAAGARTEAFF	NA	15	NA	TRBV5-8	TRBJ1-1
TGTGCCAGCAGTTTAAGGTCAGGGAGATACGAGCAGTACTTC	CASSLRSGRYEQYF	NA	14	NA	TRBV28	TRBJ2-7
TGTGCCAGCAGTTTTGGAGGGTACGCTGAAGCTTTCTTT	CASSFGGYAEAFF	NA	13	NA	TRBV27	TRBJ1-1
TGTGCCAGCAGCGTTGGGACCGAGCAGTACTTC	CASSVGTEQYF	few	11	NA	TRBV5-6	TRBJ2-7
TGTGCCAGCAGCAAACAGGGACAGGGCTCTGGAAACACCATATATTTT	CASSKQGQGSGNTIYF	NA	16	NA	TRBV21-1	TRBJ1-3